This T cell receptor (beta chain) was documented in a study of blood T cells in healthy people across ages (dated by TCRdb to the mid-2010s). With respect to the entire study: In model experiments, template switching captured about one uniquely barcoded TCR beta cDNA molecule for every two T cells. Using the same blood draw, the study looked at two additional independent replicas of 1 million unique cDNA reads for two donors, one aged 18 to 30 and the other aged 80 or older. To avoid experimental bias, donors of different ages were spread randomly across the sequencing lanes. The study measured age-related changes in TCR beta repertoire diversity using deep sequencing normalized with unique cDNA molecular identifiers. Donors were grouped into four age groups: young (average approximately 15 years), middle-aged (about 38), aged (about 59) and long-lived (about 89).

To note about this clonotype: No antigen is known for it. There are no base qualities to consult, and no much larger clone falls within one base.

On the study overall, not on this receptor specifically: The CMV infection status of donors was not known, potentially confounding age-related changes in expanded clonotypes. The percentage of naive T cells measured by flow cytometry correlated strongly with observed TCR beta diversity. Estimates of total diversity based on one million sequenced T cells were regarded as lower bounds and as underestimates. Bulk unsorted PBMC profiling prevented conclusive comparison of naive and antigen-experienced compartments. As age increased, observed TCR beta diversity per million T cells dropped in a roughly linear way, and a significant reduction was already evident by age 40. Compared with the aged group, the long-lived group had more naive CD4+ T cells, fewer expanded clones and increased TCR diversity, a pattern suggesting age selection.

The roughly 42 donors, aged roughly 6 to 95 years, were systemically healthy Caucasian individuals from Russia. Around 9.9 milliliters of peripheral blood were collected from each donor into EDTA-treated Vacutainer tubes. Ficoll-Paque density-gradient centrifugation was used to isolate PBMCs, with at least 6 million per sample. Total RNA was extracted from PBMCs with Trizol reagent, with at least 6 micrograms obtained per sample. Naive CD45RAhigh/CD27high T cell percentages were measured by flow cytometry on a PBMC aliquot from every donor. Library creation used 5' RACE. Data came from an Illumina HiSeq 2500. The second PCR ran for about 6 to 11 cycles and used a J-beta primer mix along with a sample-barcoded 5' primer. Each TCR beta cDNA molecule received a unique molecular identifier from a template-switch 5' adaptor carrying 12 random nucleotides. Each sample yielded at least 3 million CDR3-containing paired-end reads. All of the RNA was converted into first-strand cDNA using the Mint cDNA synthesis kit, with a TRBC-specific oligonucleotide serving as the primer. After uracil-DNA glycosylase treatment, a first 18-cycle PCR used universal primers M1SS and BC2_uni_R on all cDNA. The authors' pipeline ran thus. For normalization, 1 million high-quality reads were randomly selected from each sample, with every read carrying a distinct molecular identifier. Reads sharing molecular identifiers were discarded rather than binned into consensus sequences. MiTCR, with a Q25 quality threshold and the strictest error-elimination algorithm, was used for CDR3 identification, clonotype clustering and error correction. A nonparametric unseen species model with Euler transformation was used to estimate a lower bound on total TCR beta diversity. TCRdb's own reprocessing of the public reads used fastp at Q25 and MiXCR and kept productive beta chains. Every entry covers one CDR3 protein and lists the most common genes and DNA from its rows. What appears here as the V and J calls and clone size reflects TCRdb's work, not the paper's. Present in this sample are about a million distinct CDR3 sequences, about 51% of which were seen just once. The ten largest account for about a fifth of the sample.

The sequenced sample consisted of blood. The TCR was taken from an older woman in good health.

The encoded CDR3 is CASSLLIVTSYNEQFF. Read as DNA, the sequence is TGTGCCAGCAGCCTACTCATCGTGACCTCCTACAATGAGCAGTTCTTC. This sequence uses TRBV6-2 or TRBV6-3 and TRBJ2-1, with no confident D gene call. The CDR3 starts with the cysteine, ends with the phenylalanine, and has 16 residues. Just the 48-base CDR3 DNA is kept, in frame starting at base 1. The V end loses 6 bases and the J end loses 0 bases, and a stretch of 15 bases separates them. CDR1 and CDR2 are read off the germline V gene as MNHEY and SVGEGT.